These 32 T cell receptor beta chains share one sample of origin, sequenced in a study of tumor and adjacent non-tumor tissue in lung cancer. This sample's RNA came from whole unsorted tissue. TCRbeta libraries were built with three rounds of nested PCR, modified from ARM-PCR. Each CDR3 protein gets one entry after TCRdb re-called the multiplex PCR reads with MiXCR. The sample has more than 95,000 distinct CDR3 sequences; roughly 64% are singletons. Sequencing used lung tumor tissue. These receptors came from a man between 25 and 39 years old with non-small cell lung cancer.

The chain combines TRBV12-3 or TRBV12-4 with TRBJ1-6, with unresolved D. The CDR3 contains 12 residues. As DNA, the CDR3 is TGTGGCAGTAGTACCCCGAATTCACCCCTCCACTTT. Protein: CGSSTPNSPLHF.

Concerning this clonotype itself: A much larger clone differs from this one at a single base, so this may be a read error. The CDR3 bases are TGCAGTGCTAGTGATCGAGCAGGATTAAGTGGCTACACCTTC. Translating it yields CSASDRAGLSGYTF. This chain links TRBV20-1 with TRBJ1-2; D not resolved. The CDR3 loop spans 14 amino acids. The germline gives CDR1 DFQATT, CDR2 SNEGSKA (reference sequence). V was shortened by 3 bases and J by 7 bases, with 18 bases between the two germline ends.

In regard to this clonotype: The conserved phenylalanine or tryptophan is not found at the CDR3 terminus, so this likely reflects a read error. V gene TRBV5-6 combines with J gene TRBJ1-5; perhaps TRBD1 as D (5 bases). CDR1 is SGHDT, CDR2 YYEEEE, per germline. This CDR3 is 15 amino acids long. V was shortened by 1 base and J by 6 bases, with 14 bases between the two germline ends. The CDR3 nucleotides are TGTGCCAGCAGCTTGAGGACATGGGGTGGTCAGCCCCAGCATTAT. Protein sequence: CASSLRTWGGQPQHY.

With regard to this clonotype: One junction end does not reproduce the germline sequence, and a read error may be involved. The rearrangement uses TRBV20-1 and TRBJ2-1; 9 nucleotides match TRBD2. The CDR3 runs to 14 residues. The germline V gene encodes CDR1 DFQATT and CDR2 SNEGSKA (reference sequence). The CDR3 spells CNARSAGGYDEQFF. CDR3 coding DNA: TGCAATGCTAGGTCAGCGGGGGGATACGATGAGCAGTTCTTC.

In its sample, this clonotype was seen many times. J is TRBJ2-1 and V is TRBV6-2 or TRBV6-3; TRBD2 matches 8 bases. The junction had 14 bases not matched to a gene; V was cut back by 2 bases and J by 2 bases. Per germline, CDR1 MNHEY and CDR2 SVGEGT. The CDR3 has 19 amino acids. The chain's CDR3 is CASSYTPGGGAPTYNEQFF. The CDR3 DNA follows: TGTGCCAGCAGTTACACCCCCGGGGGGGGAGCTCCAACCTACAATGAGCAGTTCTTC.

In regard to this clonotype: A much larger clone lies a single base off, so this may be a read error. V is TRBV20-1 and J is TRBJ2-7, with 12 bases fitting TRBD2. From germline, CDR1 is DFQATT and CDR2 SNEGSKA (reference sequence). V lost 0 bases, J lost 3 bases, and 9 bases stayed unmatched. The CDR3 runs 17 residues. CDR3 sequence reads: CSARDSASGREIYEQYF. CDR3 in DNA: TGCAGTGCTAGAGATTCGGCTAGCGGGAGGGAAATCTACGAGCAGTACTTC.

The chain uses TRBV7-9 and TRBJ2-1; 8 nucleotides agree with TRBD2. There are 18 residues in the CDR3. The junction had 18 bases not matched to a gene; V was cut back by 5 bases and J by 6 bases. Germline CDR1 reads SEHNR; CDR2 reads FQNEAQ (reference sequence). The chain's CDR3 is CASSPIPGTRGFGNEQFF. The CDR3 DNA is TGTGCCAGCAGCCCAATTCCCGGGACTAGGGGTTTTGGCAATGAGCAGTTCTTC.

This clonotype came up many times. This sequence joins TRBV6-2 or TRBV6-3 and TRBJ2-1, with D perhaps given as TRBD1 or TRBD2 (6 bases each). This CDR3 is built from 16 residues. Trimming stripped 0 bases from V and 8 bases from J, with 17 bases between. Germline CDR1 MNHEY, CDR2 SVGEGT. The CDR3 DNA follows: TGTGCCAGCAGTTACTCGTGGGTGCCGGGGGCGGATGAGCAGTTCTTC. It codes for CASSYSWVPGADEQFF.

This clonotype has ten or more counts. The chain carries TRBV12-3 or TRBV12-4 and TRBJ2-7, with TRBD2 matching 13 bases. The CDR3 length is 15 residues. Trimming removed 4 bases from V and 6 bases from J; junction bases left unmatched: 6. The CDR3 DNA sequence: TGTGCCAGCAGTTCCGGGACTAGCGGGATTTTCGAGCAGTACTTC. This codes for CASSSGTSGIFEQYF.

This clonotype was counted ten times or more. The chain recombines TRBV4-1 with TRBJ1-5; TRBD1 might be the D (5 bases). This CDR3 spans 17 amino acids. V gave up 1 base and J gave up 0 bases, with 13 bases separating them. Germline CDR1 and CDR2: MGHRA and YSYEKL. Here the CDR3 DNA reads TGCGCCAGCAGCCAAGTTGACAGCCCCTTTAGCAATCAGCCCCAGCATTTT. Amino acid sequence: CASSQVDSPFSNQPQHF.

On this clonotype itself: Since a much larger clone is just one base distant, this may be a read error. The chain recombines TRBV4-2 with TRBJ2-3; 8 bases match TRBD2. The CDR3 sequence is 14 residues long. Germline V gene sequence: CDR1 LGHNA, CDR2 YNFKEQ. In DNA form, the CDR3 reads TGTACCAGCATCGGCGGGGGGAGGTCAGATACGCAGTATTTT. Protein sequence: CTSIGGGRSDTQYF.

In the case of this clonotype: A much larger clone differs from this one at a single base, so this may be a read error. This chain joins TRBV20-1 and TRBJ1-2; no definite D call. V lost 4 bases, J lost 5 bases, and 11 bases lay in between. The CDR3 extends over 12 amino acids. CDR1 is DFQATT and CDR2 is SNEGSKA in the germline V gene (reference sequence). CDR3 in DNA: TGCAGTGCTACGCATCAAGGGTATGGCTACACCTTC. Its protein product is CSATHQGYGYTF.

This clonotype was seen a few times. A much larger clone lies a single base off, so this may be a read error. Here the CDR3 reads CASSHPVRAKNIQYF. CDR3 coding DNA: TGTGCCAGCAGCCACCCAGTCCGAGCCAAAAACATTCAGTACTTC. This rearrangement joins TRBV11-3 to TRBJ2-4, with no clear D. V was pared by 5 bases and J by 0 bases, with 11 bases between. This CDR3 is 15 amino acids long. CDR1 and CDR2 (germline): SGHNT, YENEEA.

As regards this clonotype: Since a much larger clone is just one base distant, this may be a read error. The rearrangement links TRBV4-2 to TRBJ2-1, with 9 bases aligning to TRBD2. The germline V gene has CDR1 LGHNA and CDR2 YNFKEQ. The CDR3 is 15 amino acids. The CDR3 protein is CTSSQEQAGGNEQFF. DNA for the CDR3: TGTACCAGCAGCCAAGAACAAGCGGGGGGCAATGAGCAGTTCTTC.

Points on this clonotype: A much larger clonotype is one base distant, so this may be a read error. The chain is built from TRBV20-1 and TRBJ2-7; 7 nucleotides match TRBD1. CDR1 is DFQATT and CDR2 is SNEGSKA in the germline V gene (reference sequence). J gave up 3 bases and V 7 bases, and 9 bases lay outside the gene matches. This CDR3 has 13 residues. CDR3: CSGLTGHDYEQYF. CDR3 DNA: TGCAGTGGGCTGACAGGGCACGACTACGAGCAGTACTTC.

In the case of this clonotype: A read error is possible here, since a much larger clone lies one base away. V is TRBV11-1 and J is TRBJ2-7, with 9 bases fitting TRBD1. Germline V gene sequence: CDR1 SGHAT, CDR2 FQDESV (reference sequence). This CDR3 has 15 amino acids. The DNA for the CDR3 is TGTGCCAGCAGCCAGGGGACAGGGAAAACCTACGAGCAGCACTTC. This translates into CASSQGTGKTYEQHF.

Worth noting for this clonotype: This may arise from a read error, as a much more abundant clone is one base away. The rearrangement uses TRBV4-2 and TRBJ1-5, with D hard to call. There are 16 residues in the CDR3. Looked up from germline, CDR1 is LGHNA and CDR2 is YNFKEQ. The CDR3 sequence is CVSSQDWAQRGQPQHF. The CDR3 DNA follows: TGTGTCAGCAGCCAAGATTGGGCACAACGGGGTCAGCCCCAGCATTTT.

As concerns this clonotype: The junction departs from the called germline gene at one end, perhaps through a read error. The chain uses TRBV6-2 or TRBV6-3 and TRBJ2-7, with D uncertain. The CDR3 has 14 residues. Germline V lookup: CDR1 MNHEY, CDR2 SVGEGT. The CDR3 sequence: CASSYSEESYKQYF. CDR3 DNA: TGTGCCAGCAGTTACTCAGAGGAATCCTACAAGCAGTACTTC.

In the case of this clonotype: With a much larger clone just one base away, this may be a read error. The chain recombines TRBV20-1 with TRBJ2-7, with D hard to call. Trimming took 6 bases from V and 2 from J, leaving 14 bases between them. The CDR3 sequence is 13 residues long. From germline, CDR1 is DFQATT and CDR2 SNEGSKA (reference sequence). The CDR3 sequence: CSAHLGGTYEQYF. The DNA of the CDR3 is TGCAGTGCCCACCTAGGCGGTACCTACGAGCAGTACTTC.

This clonotype was picked up one time. A read error may account for a junction end that differs from germline. CDR3 amino acids: CANSLVASMAVNEQFF. The CDR3 bases are TGTGCCAACAGCTTGGTTGCTAGCATGGCCGTCAATGAGCAGTTTTTC. The chain couples TRBV5-6 to TRBJ2-1, with D perhaps TRBD2 (5 bases). Germline CDR1 reads SGHDT; CDR2 reads YYEEEE. The length of the CDR3 is 16 residues.

This clonotype was observed many times. This chain's CDR3 is CASGTTDWNTGELFF. In nucleotides, the CDR3 is TGTGCTAGTGGTACTACGGACTGGAACACCGGGGAGCTGTTTTTT. The rearrangement uses TRBV12-5 and TRBJ2-2; perhaps TRBD2 as D (5 bases). Germline V lookup: CDR1 LGHNT, CDR2 FRNRAP. V was shortened by 5 bases and J by 1 base, with 11 bases between the two germline ends. This CDR3 contains 15 residues.

About this clonotype: A read error may explain this, as a much larger clone is one base away. V gene TRBV4-1 combines with J gene TRBJ2-7; a weak D match, TRBD1 (5 bases). The V gene's germline CDR1 is MGHRA and CDR2 YSYEKL. CDR3 length: 13 residues. Trimming pared 0 bases from V and 10 bases from J, leaving 13 bases between. Here the CDR3 reads CASSQEGVVDQYF. The CDR3 DNA is TGCGCCAGCAGCCAAGAAGGGGTGGTCGATCAGTACTTC.

On this clonotype itself: One base away lies a much larger clone, so this may be a sequencing read error. The CDR3: CVSSDRSLNEKLFF. The CDR3 region has the DNA TGTGTCAGCAGTGATCGATCCCTTAATGAAAAACTGTTTTTT. The chain links TRBV6-1 to TRBJ1-4; D is ambiguous. This CDR3 region has 14 residues. Germline loops: CDR1 MNHNS, CDR2 SASEGT.

The chain is built from TRBV12-3 or TRBV12-4 and TRBJ2-3; D tentatively fits TRBD1 or TRBD2 (5 bases each). The CDR3 runs to 13 residues. V lost 5 bases, J lost 15 bases, and 21 bases lay in between. The CDR3 bases are TGTGCCAGCAGTCCCAGTTCCGGGACGGGTTCCTATTTT. Its translation is CASSPSSGTGSYF.

The chain has TRBV24-1 and TRBJ2-7; no firm D call. The V gene's germline CDR1 is KGHDR and CDR2 SFDVKD. V shed 2 bases and J shed 5 bases, with 9 bases lying between them. The CDR3 runs to 13 residues. For the CDR3, the DNA is TGTGCCACCAGTGATTCGCGAGCTCACGAGCAGTACTTC. Amino acid sequence: CATSDSRAHEQYF.

This rearrangement joins TRBV5-1 to TRBJ1-3; tentative D call: TRBD1 (5 bases). Deletions cut 4 bases from V and 0 bases from J, with 11 bases between. In germline, CDR1 is SGHRS, CDR2 YFSETQ. This CDR3 is 15 amino acids long. CDR3 DNA sequence: TGCGCCAGCAGCCCTGGACACTCCTCTGGAAACACCATATATTTT. It specifies CASSPGHSSGNTIYF.

Concerning this clonotype: A much larger clone lies a single base off, so this may be a read error. J is TRBJ1-2 and V is TRBV6-2 or TRBV6-3, with a tentative D call TRBD1 (6 bases). Germline V gene lookup returns CDR1 MNHEY and CDR2 SVGEGT. V was trimmed by 7 bases and J by 2 bases, leaving 14 bases between them. This CDR3 region has 14 residues. The CDR3 coding sequence is TGTGCCAGCAATCAGGACGGGGGCAACTATGGCTACACCTTC. Protein: CASNQDGGNYGYTF.

This clonotype occurred many times. The chain uses TRBV12-3 or TRBV12-4 and TRBJ2-7, with D perhaps TRBD1 (5 bases). Trimming stripped 8 bases from V and 0 bases from J, with 11 bases between. The CDR3 loop spans 13 amino acids. The CDR3 sequence is CASGKTVSYEQYF. DNA of the CDR3: TGTGCCAGCGGGAAGACAGTCTCCTACGAGCAGTACTTC.

As for this clonotype: In this CDR3 the conserved last residue, phenylalanine or tryptophan, is missing, so a read error is likely. This rearrangement joins TRBV11-2 to TRBJ1-1, with TRBD1 as a possible D gene (5 bases). Germline CDR1 SGHAT, CDR2 FQNNGV. The V and J ends lost 1 base and 10 bases respectively, with 19 bases between them. CDR3 length equals 15 residues. The CDR3 protein is CASSLGGGSRQSAFL. CDR3 bases: TGTGCCAGCAGCTTAGGAGGAGGCAGTCGACAGTCAGCTTTCTTG.

Concerning this clonotype itself: A much larger clonotype is one base distant, so this may be a read error. The rearrangement links TRBV6-5 to TRBJ1-1; TRBD1 agrees at 8 bases. The CDR3 totals 14 residues. Per germline, CDR1 MNHEY and CDR2 SVGAGI. The CDR3 here is CASTARTGITEASF. The CDR3 region has the DNA TGTGCCAGCACCGCCCGGACAGGGATCACTGAAGCTTCCTTT.

This rearrangement joins TRBV4-3 to TRBJ2-1, with D tentatively TRBD2 (6 bases). The CDR3 loop spans 15 amino acids. Trimming left V 1 base short and J 8 bases short, with 15 bases between. Germline CDR1 LGHNA, CDR2 YSLEER. The CDR3 here is CASSQGRVLPDEQFF. The CDR3, as DNA: TGCGCCAGCAGCCAAGGGAGGGTACTCCCGGATGAGCAGTTCTTC.

This clonotype was observed a few times. This may be a read error, as it is one base from a much larger clone. The chain carries TRBV20-1 and TRBJ2-7; 9 bases are a match to TRBD1. Trimming removed 7 bases from V and 4 bases from J; junction bases left unmatched: 8. The CDR3 totals 13 residues. Germline loops: CDR1 DFQATT, CDR2 SNEGSKA (reference sequence). The CDR3 region has the DNA TGCAGTGTCAATCCCGGGACAGGGTACGAGCAGTACTTC. As protein: CSVNPGTGYEQYF.